This is a list of T cell receptor beta chains from one sample in a study of neurological immune-mediated disorders. Each CDR3 protein gets one entry after TCRdb re-called the 5' RACE reads with MiXCR. This repertoire shows some 41,000 distinct CDR3 sequences, around 15% found once; its top ten account for approximately 3.6%. The sequencing sample was made of CD4+ T cells from blood. The receptors were gathered from a woman in her sixties or seventies with HTLV-1-associated myelopathy (HAM/TSP). CDR3s include the opening cysteine and the closing phenylalanine or tryptophan. Not every row has a clone size; where given, it reads once, few, many or a size class.

cdr3_aa j_call clone_size v_call
CASSVSLGTSGGYNEQFF TRBJ2-1 many TRBV11-2
CSARGPGNTEAFF TRBJ1-1 NA TRBV20-1
CAWSDGTATFYEQYF TRBJ2-7 NA TRBV30
CASSFWQGVDEQYF TRBJ2-7 many TRBV7-9
CASSFSRGGNTGELFF TRBJ2-2 many TRBV5-1
CSARTTNTEAFF TRBJ1-1 many TRBV20-1
CASSQGAMNTEAFF TRBJ1-1 many TRBV5-1
CAWSNRSSYNEQFF TRBJ2-1 many TRBV30
CASTWTYRDSPLHF TRBJ1-6 NA TRBV11-2
CATSSGPPRAPGNTIYF TRBJ1-3 many TRBV15
CASSMRGDNTDTQYF TRBJ2-3 many TRBV12-3/TRBV12-4
CASTPDGYTEAFF TRBJ1-1 NA TRBV19
CSATTGAGYEQYF TRBJ2-7 many TRBV20-1
CASSAWAQGGSGYTF TRBJ1-2 many TRBV2
CSATARRDTEAFF TRBJ1-1 many TRBV20-1
CSARDPGQGNPYEQYF TRBJ2-7 NA TRBV20-1
CSATRDSDQETQYF TRBJ2-5 many TRBV20-1
CASRWGTYEQYF TRBJ2-7 NA TRBV5-1
CSVSPGFGTEAFF TRBJ1-1 medium-sized TRBV29-1
CSARPLGYGTDNQPQHF TRBJ1-5 many TRBV20-1
CTSSPPWGSGANVLTF TRBJ2-6 NA TRBV18
CSAENATFTSYTF TRBJ1-2 NA TRBV29-1
CASSGQGTNSNQPQHF TRBJ1-5 many TRBV2
CASSLGQGGSPLHF TRBJ1-6 many TRBV25-1